Listed here are 25 T cell receptor beta chains from one sample, sequenced in a study of blood T cells in healthy people across ages. PCR was performed a second time for roughly 7 to 12 cycles using a sample-barcoded 5' primer and a J-beta primer mix. TCRdb fed the 5' RACE reads into MiXCR, producing one record per CDR3 protein. The profile shows 1.8 million or so distinct CDR3 sequences, about two fifths of them singletons. The sequenced sample was blood. The receptor set was obtained from a human donor in good health.

The chain employs TRBV6-5 and TRBJ2-3; D remains unclear. The CDR3 is 15 amino acids. The germline V gene encodes CDR1 MNHEY and CDR2 SVGAGI. The germline V and J ends were trimmed by 6 bases and 9 bases, with 22 bases remaining between them. CDR3 in amino acids: CASSPAWAKVGTQYF. The CDR3, as DNA: TGTGCCAGCAGCCCAGCGTGGGCCAAGGTGGGCACGCAGTATTTT.

This clonotype showed up just a few times. CDR3 amino acids: CSARVEGWDGYTF. The DNA for the CDR3 is TGCAGTGCTAGAGTCGAAGGGTGGGATGGCTACACCTTC. V gene TRBV20-1 combines with J gene TRBJ1-2; no definite D call. From germline, CDR1 is DFQATT and CDR2 SNEGSKA (reference sequence). V was cut by 1 base and J by 6 bases, with 12 bases left in between. The CDR3 is 13 amino acids.

A few counts support this clonotype. This chain connects TRBV28 to TRBJ2-3; D might be TRBD2 (7 bases). Germline-derived CDR1 and CDR2 are MDHEN and SYDVKM. The CDR3 covers 16 residues. Trimming pared 0 bases from V and 3 bases from J, leaving 13 bases between. The CDR3 DNA sequence: TGTGCCAGCAGTTTATGGGGGGGGGCTGTTACAGATACGCAGTATTTT. Translating it yields CASSLWGGAVTDTQYF.

The V gene is TRBV10-3, the J gene TRBJ1-2; D gene ambiguous. Germline CDR1 and CDR2: ENHRY and SYGVKD. V was cut by 9 bases and J by 1 base, with 9 bases left in between. The length of the CDR3 is 12 residues. The CDR3 sequence is CAIPGDNYGYTF. As DNA, the CDR3 is TGTGCCATTCCAGGTGATAACTATGGCTACACCTTC.

The chain couples TRBV7-2 to TRBJ1-1, with no clear D. V gave up 5 bases and J gave up 8 bases, with 15 bases separating them. The CDR3 is 13 amino acids. CDR1 and CDR2 (germline): SGHTA, FQGNSA. CDR3 in amino acids: CASSVTEQTEAFF. The CDR3 nucleotides read TGTGCCAGCAGCGTTACGGAACAGACGGAAGCTTTCTTT.

This clonotype was observed a few times. The chain has TRBV5-1 and TRBJ2-3; the D is unclear. Trimming pared 2 bases from V and 4 bases from J, leaving 11 bases between. This CDR3 contains 14 residues. Germline assignment: CDR1 SGHRS and CDR2 YFSETQ. CDR3 residues: CASSLQAEPDTQYF. In nucleotides, the CDR3 is TGCGCCAGCAGCTTACAAGCCGAACCAGATACGCAGTATTTT.

The rearrangement links TRBV7-2 to TRBJ2-1; perhaps TRBD1 as D (5 bases). V lost 5 bases and J lost 10, with 18 bases in between. There are 14 residues in the CDR3. CDR1 and CDR2 from the germline V gene are SGHTA and FQGNSA. CDR3 sequence: CASSPPPGHREQFF. The CDR3 nucleotides read TGTGCCAGCAGCCCCCCACCGGGCCACAGGGAGCAGTTCTTC.

This chain joins TRBV5-1 and TRBJ2-7; 8 positions agree with TRBD2. The J segment lost 2 bases and the V segment lost 2 bases, leaving 3 bases of the junction unmatched. Per germline, CDR1 SGHRS and CDR2 YFSETQ. This CDR3 spans 14 amino acids. In DNA form, the CDR3 reads TGCGCCAGCAGCTTTACTAGCGGTACCTACGAGCAGTACTTC. As protein: CASSFTSGTYEQYF.

The chain is built from TRBV30 and TRBJ2-3; D is possibly TRBD2 (6 bases). CDR1 GTSNPN and CDR2 SVGIG come from the germline V gene (reference sequence). The CDR3 contains 15 residues. Trimming stripped 0 bases from V and 2 bases from J, with 12 bases between. CDR3 sequence (DNA): TGTGCCTGGAGTGTACGGGACTTCTTCACAGATACGCAGTATTTT. This gives the protein CAWSVRDFFTDTQYF.

The V call is TRBV15, the J call TRBJ2-7; tentatively, D is TRBD2 (6 bases). CDR3 length: 13 residues. Trimming removed 0 bases at V and 7 bases at J, with 10 bases between. From germline, CDR1 is LNHNV and CDR2 YYDKDF (reference sequence). The CDR3 protein is CATSRDRGFEQYF. For the CDR3, the DNA is TGTGCCACCAGCAGAGACCGGGGGTTTGAGCAGTACTTC.

CDR3 residues: CSVGYGEQYF. The CDR3 bases are TGCAGCGTTGGATACGGCGAGCAGTACTTC. The chain couples TRBV29-1 to TRBJ2-7; D is uncertain. The V and J ends lost 4 bases and 6 bases respectively, with 7 bases between them. CDR3 length equals 10 residues. Germline V CDR1 and CDR2: SQVTM, ANQGSEA.

A single count supports this clonotype. V usage is TRBV4-3 and J usage is TRBJ1-2, with 7 bases lining up with TRBD1. Germline CDR1 is LGHNA and CDR2 is YSLEER. The CDR3 runs 16 residues. V dropped 1 base and J dropped 8; count of bases not matched to a gene: 13. CDR3 DNA sequence: TGCGCCAGCAGCCAAGGCCCAGGCAGGGGGGCGAGAGGCTACACCTTC. Translated: CASSQGPGRGARGYTF.

This chain links TRBV2 with TRBJ2-5; 13 nucleotides line up with TRBD2. Germline V gene data show CDR1 as SNHLY and CDR2 as FYNNEI. CDR3 length equals 15 residues. After removal of 7 bases from V and 4 bases from J, the junction contained 6 bases not matched to a gene. CDR3: CASKLLAGGPETQYF. CDR3 DNA: TGTGCCAGCAAACTACTAGCGGGGGGGCCAGAGACCCAGTACTTC.

In this sample, this clonotype turned up a few times. The chain joins TRBV20-1 to TRBJ1-1, with a tentative D call TRBD1 (5 bases). This CDR3 comprises 11 residues. CDR1 and CDR2 (germline): DFQATT, SNEGSKA (reference sequence). As DNA, the CDR3 is TGCACCATACCGGAGGGGACTGAAGCTTTCTTT. Translated, it gives CTIPEGTEAFF.

The gene calls are TRBV7-9 and TRBJ2-4; D is undetermined. The DNA end lines up better with TRBJ2-7; the J call may be wrong. CDR1 and CDR2 (germline): SEHNR, FQNEAQ (reference sequence). This CDR3 is built from 14 residues. The CDR3 DNA reads as TGTGCCAGCAGCTTAATGCAGGCTACCTACGAGCAGTACTTC. This sequence encodes CASSLMQATYEQYF.

This sequence joins TRBV18 and TRBJ2-3, with 7 bases matching TRBD1. The CDR3 is 16 residues long. The germline gives CDR1 KGHSH, CDR2 LQKENI. The J segment lost 2 bases and the V segment lost 3 bases, leaving 8 bases of the junction unmatched. CDR3 sequence reads: CASSPRTGLSTDTQYF. CDR3 DNA sequence: TGTGCCAGCTCACCGCGGACAGGACTTTCCACAGATACGCAGTATTTT.

The chain joins TRBV11-3 to TRBJ1-1, with 7 positions matching TRBD1. Germline V gene data show CDR1 as SGHNT and CDR2 as YENEEA. Germline trimming cut 7 bases from V and 5 bases from J; bases unmatched to any gene: 4. The CDR3 extends over 12 amino acids. CDR3 coding DNA: TGTGCCAGCACCGACAGGGAAACTGAAGCTTTCTTT. It encodes CASTDRETEAFF.

J is TRBJ1-5 and V is TRBV24-1; TRBD1 aligns across 7 bases. Germline values: CDR1 KGHDR, CDR2 SFDVKD. The J segment lost 4 bases and the V segment lost 4 bases, leaving 3 bases of the junction unmatched. The CDR3 length is 14 residues. The CDR3 reads CATSEQGSNQPQHF. CDR3 bases: TGTGCCACCAGTGAACAGGGGAGTAATCAGCCCCAGCATTTT.

This clonotype was found a few times. This chain uses TRBV5-6 with TRBJ1-2; TRBD1 might be the D (5 bases). This CDR3 has 13 residues. V lost 4 bases, J lost 6 bases, and 13 bases lay in between. The germline CDR1 and CDR2 sequences are SGHDT and YYEEEE. The CDR3 is CASSPLGLDGYTF. CDR3 nucleotide sequence: TGTGCCAGCAGCCCCCTGGGGCTGGATGGCTACACCTTC. The whole variable domain, remainder taken from reference TRBV5-6 and TRBJ1-2, is DAGVTQSPTHLIKTRGQQVTLRCSPKSGHDTVSWYQQALGQGPQFIFQYYEEEERQRGNFPDRFSGHQFPNYSSELNVNALLLGDSALYLCASSPLGLDGYTFGSGTRLTVV.

This clonotype was observed once. This chain connects TRBV3-1 to TRBJ2-1, with D unclear. The CDR3 totals 13 residues. Germline-derived CDR1 and CDR2 are LGHDT and YNNKEL (reference sequence). V was clipped by 0 bases and J by 8 bases, with 8 bases between them. CDR3 sequence: CASSQEMGDEQFF. For the CDR3, the DNA is TGTGCCAGCAGCCAAGAAATGGGCGATGAGCAGTTCTTC.

This clonotype has a handful of counts. The J gene is TRBJ2-7, the V gene TRBV20-1; the D is unclear. Germline CDR1 DFQATT, CDR2 SNEGSKA (reference sequence). The germline V and J ends were trimmed by 7 bases and 2 bases, with 12 bases remaining between them. The CDR3 has 12 residues. CDR3 residues: CSVSLSAYEQYF. DNA for the CDR3: TGCAGTGTATCCCTAAGTGCCTACGAGCAGTACTTC.

The chain recombines TRBV20-1 with TRBJ1-2; 7 bases align to TRBD1. There are 15 residues in the CDR3. The V and J ends lost 3 bases and 3 bases, in that order; junction bases with no gene match: 10. CDR1 is DFQATT, CDR2 SNEGSKA, per germline (reference sequence). This chain's CDR3 is CSASLPDRVDYGYTF. CDR3 in DNA: TGCAGTGCTAGCCTTCCAGACAGGGTCGACTATGGCTACACCTTC.

This chain connects TRBV20-1 to TRBJ2-5; 10 bases match TRBD1. The assigned J gene may be wrong: the sequence end matches TRBJ2-7 better. Germline V gene data show CDR1 as DFQATT and CDR2 as SNEGSKA (reference sequence). This CDR3 is 14 amino acids long. The CDR3 is CSVSPTGGSDEQYF. The CDR3 region has the DNA TGCAGTGTTTCTCCGACAGGGGGCTCAGACGAGCAGTACTTC.

The chain couples TRBV9 to TRBJ2-3; 9 bases are a match to TRBD2. There are 16 residues in the CDR3. With 4 bases clipped from V and 3 bases from J, the junction kept 9 bases outside the gene matches. Germline assignment: CDR1 SGDLS and CDR2 YYNGEE. The DNA of the CDR3 is TGTGCCAGCAGCTTACTCATAGCGGGAGCAACAGATACGCAGTATTTT. It specifies CASSLLIAGATDTQYF.

The J gene is TRBJ1-2, the V gene TRBV5-6, with TRBD1 matching 8 bases. The CDR3 consists of 15 residues. V lost 5 bases to trimming and J lost 5 bases; unmatched junction nucleotides: 11. Germline values: CDR1 SGHDT, CDR2 YYEEEE. Here the CDR3 reads CASRMSGQGPYGYTF. In nucleotides, the CDR3 is TGTGCCAGCAGAATGAGCGGACAGGGACCGTATGGCTACACCTTC. The full variable domain, in which reference TRBV5-6 and TRBJ1-2 provide the parts outside the CDR3, is DAGVTQSPTHLIKTRGQQVTLRCSPKSGHDTVSWYQQALGQGPQFIFQYYEEEERQRGNFPDRFSGHQFPNYSSELNVNALLLGDSALYLCASRMSGQGPYGYTFGSGTRLTVV.